Listed here are 25 T cell receptor beta chains from one sample, sequenced in a study of human T cells and chemical hapten exposure. Sample time point: patch test 2, 6 weeks after DPC sensitization. Treatment described: therapeutic diphenylcyclopropenone sensitization with weekly scalp DPC. A single record per CDR3 protein comes from TCRdb applying MiXCR to the RACE reads. This sample carries around 50,000 distinct CDR3 sequences, 7.5% to 10% of them seen once, and the ten largest clones take less than 2%. Source: whole blood, taken in connection with sensitization to the hapten diphenylcyclopropenone (DPC). Source of these receptors: a woman in her forties or fifties with alopecia areata. Some clones in this sample may be carry-over from other donors' samples.

This clonotype was detected a few times. The chain joins TRBV20-1 to TRBJ1-5, with unresolved D. Trimming stripped 4 bases from V and 3 bases from J, with 22 bases between. Germline V CDR1 and CDR2: DFQATT, SNEGSKA (reference sequence). The CDR3 length is 17 residues. The CDR3 DNA follows: TGCAGTGCTACCCGAGCTCCAAGCCCAGTCTACAATCAGCCCCAGCATTTT. Residues: CSATRAPSPVYNQPQHF.

By sample fraction, this clonotype is medium-sized. V and J are TRBV6-6 and TRBJ2-1, with TRBD1 as a possible D gene (6 bases). Germline CDR1 reads MNHNY; CDR2 reads SVGAGI (reference sequence). The CDR3 consists of 13 residues. V lost 5 bases, J lost 9 bases, and 14 bases lay in between. The CDR3, as DNA: TGTGCCAGCAGTCCACAGGGAGAATCTGAGCAGTTCTTC. Encoded protein: CASSPQGESEQFF.

This clonotype showed up many times. The chain carries TRBV7-2 and TRBJ1-6, with no clear D. Germline CDR1 reads SGHTA; CDR2 reads FQGNSA. V was cut by 5 bases and J by 6 bases, with 11 bases left in between. The CDR3 covers 14 residues. CDR3 loop: CASSPYIFNSPLHF. DNA for the CDR3: TGTGCCAGCAGCCCCTATATTTTTAATTCACCCCTCCACTTT. Together with reference TRBV7-2 and TRBJ1-6, the CDR3 gives the full variable domain: GAGVSQSPSNKVTEKGKDVELRCDPISGHTALYWYRQSLGQGLEFLIYFQGNSAPDKSGLPSDRFSAERTGGSVSTLTIQRTQQEDSAVYLCASSPYIFNSPLHFGNGTRLTVT.

There are a few counts of this clonotype. The V gene is TRBV2, the J gene TRBJ2-3; D gene ambiguous. Between the trimmed V and J ends, which lost 7 bases and 2 bases, there was a span of 7 bases. In germline, CDR1 is SNHLY, CDR2 FYNNEI. CDR3 size: 12 residues. The CDR3 coding sequence is TGTGCCAGCACTCTAGACACAGATACGCAGTATTTT. Encoded protein: CASTLDTDTQYF.

This clonotype appeared many times. The J gene is TRBJ2-4, the V gene TRBV27; 16 positions agree with TRBD2. The CDR3 runs 22 residues. Germline CDR1 MNHEY, CDR2 SMNVEV (reference sequence). V trimming: 4 bases; J trimming: 5 bases; junction bases outside the gene matches: 20. CDR3 bases: TGTGCCAGCAGTTCACTGGGACTAGCGGGAGGGCCCTCGGGACTACGGGAAAACATTCAGTACTTC. This codes for CASSSLGLAGGPSGLRENIQYF.

The chain carries TRBV4-2 and TRBJ1-1; D ambiguous. The V end was cut by 4 bases, the J end by 11 bases, with 20 bases between. Germline loops: CDR1 LGHNA, CDR2 YNFKEQ. The CDR3 is made up of 14 amino acids. The CDR3 DNA follows: TGTGCCAGCAGCCCAACTAGGAGTGTTCCAGGCGCTTTCTTT. Encoded protein: CASSPTRSVPGAFF.

The chain combines TRBV11-2 with TRBJ2-1; TRBD2 might be the D (7 bases). The CDR3 contains 15 residues. Germline V gene sequence: CDR1 SGHAT, CDR2 FQNNGV. V was clipped by 7 bases and J by 5 bases, with 18 bases between them. The CDR3 DNA reads TGTGCCAGCACCATAGCCCGGGGGGCCAACAATGAGCAGTTCTTC. Translating gives CASTIARGANNEQFF. Variable domain in full (rest from reference TRBV11-2 and TRBJ2-1): EAGVAQSPRYKIIEKRQSVAFWCNPISGHATLYWYQQILGQGPKLLIQFQNNGVVDDSQLPKDRFSAERLKGVDSTLKIQPAKLEDSAVYLCASTIARGANNEQFFGPGTRLTVL.

This clonotype showed up just a few times. The chain recombines TRBV7-2 with TRBJ1-1; the D is unclear. Germline V gene lookup returns CDR1 SGHTA and CDR2 FQGNSA. The V gene lost 0 bases and the J gene lost 3 bases, with 8 bases spanning the gap. The CDR3 runs 14 residues. The CDR3: CASSLALEYTEAFF. Written as DNA, the CDR3 is TGTGCCAGCAGCTTAGCCCTCGAGTACACTGAAGCTTTCTTT.

This chain links TRBV4-2 with TRBJ2-7, with D possibly being TRBD1 or TRBD2 (6 bases each). V shed 1 base and J shed 1 base, with 17 bases lying between them. The CDR3 sequence is 17 residues long. The V gene's germline CDR1 is LGHNA and CDR2 YNFKEQ. CDR3 region: CASSQALSGGASYEQYF. The CDR3 bases are TGTGCCAGCAGCCAAGCACTCTCCGGGGGCGCTTCCTACGAGCAGTACTTC.

This clonotype was seen a few times. The chain recombines TRBV6-6 with TRBJ2-6; 10 bases line up with TRBD2. CDR3 size: 17 residues. In germline, CDR1 is MNHNY, CDR2 SVGAGI (reference sequence). Losses at the gene ends were 2 bases for V and 1 base for J; bases not matched to a gene: 2. The CDR3 bases are TGTGCCAGCAGTTACACAGCGGGAGGGTCTGGGGCCAACGTCCTGACTTTC. This translates into CASSYTAGGSGANVLTF.

This clonotype occurred a few times. This sequence joins TRBV5-1 and TRBJ2-3; D is uncertain. Germline assignment: CDR1 SGHRS and CDR2 YFSETQ. This CDR3 is 15 amino acids long. Trimming removed 4 bases from V and 4 bases from J, with 16 bases in between. The CDR3 nucleotides are TGCGCCAGCAGCCCAGACCCTCGCAGATCAGATACGCAGTATTTT. Encoded protein: CASSPDPRRSDTQYF.

This clonotype came up a few times. The chain joins TRBV5-1 to TRBJ2-2; no firm D call. CDR3 length: 15 amino acids. Between the trimmed V and J ends, which lost 0 bases and 2 bases, there was a span of 8 bases. Germline assignment: CDR1 SGHRS and CDR2 YFSETQ. CDR3 sequence (DNA): TGCGCCAGCAGCTTGGGAGCTAGTAACACCGGGGAGCTGTTTTTT. This translates into CASSLGASNTGELFF.

This clonotype was counted many times. The chain is built from TRBV7-8 and TRBJ2-3, with 11 positions matching TRBD1. CDR1 is SGHVS, CDR2 FQNEAQ, per germline. The length of the CDR3 is 17 residues. Trimming took 3 bases from V and 2 from J; bases not matched to a gene: 7. DNA of the CDR3: TGTGCCAGCAGCTTGGGGACAGGGGGGGCCTCCACAGATACGCAGTATTTT. Translated: CASSLGTGGASTDTQYF.

The chain has TRBV9 and TRBJ2-7; 7 nucleotides line up with TRBD2. CDR1 SGDLS and CDR2 YYNGEE come from the germline V gene. This CDR3 has 15 amino acids. The ends lost 0 bases at V and 0 bases at J; junction bases unmatched: 3. This CDR3 reads CASSVGPSGSYEQYF. CDR3 DNA sequence: TGTGCCAGCAGCGTAGGACCTAGCGGCTCCTACGAGCAGTACTTC.

This clonotype was seen a few times. V and J are TRBV7-2 and TRBJ2-3; 11 bases line up with TRBD1. The CDR3 is 17 amino acids. V shed 5 bases and J 5 bases; nucleotides not matched to a gene: 12. Germline assignment: CDR1 SGHTA and CDR2 FQGNSA. CDR3 in amino acids: CASSLRDRGNRGDTQYF. The DNA for the CDR3 is TGTGCCAGCAGCCTCCGGGACAGGGGGAATCGGGGAGATACGCAGTATTTT.

This clonotype has at least ten counts. The V call is TRBV7-6, the J call TRBJ1-3, with TRBD1 as a possible D gene (6 bases). From germline, CDR1 is SGHVS and CDR2 FNYEAQ. The CDR3 runs to 17 residues. V was trimmed by 5 bases and J by 0 bases, leaving 17 bases between them. CDR3 residues: CASSNSRGAGSGNTIYF. In DNA, the CDR3 is TGTGCCAGCAGCAACTCCAGGGGAGCCGGCTCTGGAAACACCATATATTTT. The full variable domain, its missing parts supplied by reference TRBV7-6 and TRBJ1-3, is GAGVSQSPRYKVTKRGQDVALRCDPISGHVSLYWYRQALGQGPEFLTYFNYEAQQDKSGLPNDRFSAERPEGSISTLTIQRTEQRDSAMYRCASSNSRGAGSGNTIYFGEGSWLTVV.

This clonotype was counted a few times. CDR3 region: CASRGQGEDYEQYF. Here the CDR3 DNA reads TGTGCCAGCAGGGGACAGGGGGAGGACTACGAGCAGTACTTC. The chain couples TRBV2 to TRBJ2-7; the match to TRBD1 covers 11 bases. The CDR3 sequence is 14 residues long. V shed 6 bases and J 3 bases; nucleotides not matched to a gene: 4. Looked up from germline, CDR1 is SNHLY and CDR2 is FYNNEI.

The chain is built from TRBV18 and TRBJ2-3; 11 nucleotides align to TRBD2. The ends lost 3 bases at V and 0 bases at J; junction bases unmatched: 2. Germline V gene data show CDR1 as KGHSH and CDR2 as LQKENI. The CDR3 length is 16 residues. In nucleotides, the CDR3 is TGTGCCAGCTCACCGCGACTAGCGGGGAGCACAGATACGCAGTATTTT. Translated, it gives CASSPRLAGSTDTQYF.

This clonotype has more than one count but fewer than ten. In DNA, the CDR3 is TGTGCCAGCAGTCCAGGGACAGGGGAGAGCATTCAGTACTTC. Translating it yields CASSPGTGESIQYF. The chain combines TRBV28 with TRBJ2-4; 10 nucleotides align to TRBD1. The CDR3 length is 14 residues. Per the germline V gene, CDR1 is MDHEN and CDR2 is SYDVKM. V lost 5 bases to trimming and J lost 9 bases; unmatched junction nucleotides: 7.

This chain links TRBV3-1 with TRBJ2-2, with TRBD1 matching 9 bases. Germline V gene data show CDR1 as LGHDT and CDR2 as YNNKEL (reference sequence). V lost 6 bases, J lost 10 bases, and 12 bases stayed unmatched. The length of the CDR3 is 15 residues. The CDR3 region has the DNA TGTGCCAGCAGGGAGGGACAGGGTGGTCGGTCGGAGCTGTTTTTT. This encodes CASREGQGGRSELFF.

This clonotype appeared a few times. This chain uses TRBV28 with TRBJ1-1; tentative D call: TRBD1 (5 bases). Germline V gene lookup returns CDR1 MDHEN and CDR2 SYDVKM. CDR3 length equals 14 residues. The ends were cut back, 5 bases at V and 5 bases at J, with 15 bases in the middle. The CDR3 coding sequence is TGTGCCAGCAGTAACAGGCTGGAAGGGACTGAAGCTTTCTTT. Amino acids: CASSNRLEGTEAFF.

V is TRBV14 and J is TRBJ2-3; 8 bases align to TRBD2. The CDR3 loop spans 17 amino acids. After removal of 0 bases from V and 4 bases from J, the junction contained 9 bases not matched to a gene. CDR1 SGHDN and CDR2 FVKESK come from the germline V gene. This CDR3 reads CASSQDAGGLNSDTQYF. The CDR3 nucleotides read TGTGCCAGCAGCCAAGACGCGGGGGGCCTTAACTCAGATACGCAGTATTTT.

This clonotype occurred many times. CDR3 residues: CASSPRGGPADTQYF. The CDR3 DNA sequence: TGCGCCAGCAGCCCCCGAGGAGGCCCAGCAGATACGCAGTATTTT. The gene calls are TRBV4-3 and TRBJ2-3, with D maybe TRBD2 (5 bases). There are 15 residues in the CDR3. CDR1 and CDR2 from the germline V gene are LGHNA and YSLEER. V lost 4 bases and J lost 4, with 15 bases in between.

This clonotype has ten or more counts. The chain carries TRBV5-1 and TRBJ1-1; D gene unclear. Per germline, CDR1 SGHRS and CDR2 YFSETQ. Trimming shortened V by 0 bases and J by 7 bases, and 16 bases separated the two germline ends. This CDR3 has 15 amino acids. The chain's CDR3 is CASSLADVHGDEAFF. CDR3 DNA: TGCGCCAGCAGCTTGGCCGACGTGCACGGGGATGAAGCTTTCTTT.

This clonotype was seen ten or more times. This chain uses TRBV28 with TRBJ2-3, with D unclear. V was shortened by 2 bases and J by 3 bases, with 3 bases between the two germline ends. The CDR3 is 12 amino acids. The germline V gene has CDR1 MDHEN and CDR2 SYDVKM. Written as DNA, the CDR3 is TGTGCCAGCAGTTTAAGGACAGATACGCAGTATTTT. Amino acid sequence: CASSLRTDTQYF.